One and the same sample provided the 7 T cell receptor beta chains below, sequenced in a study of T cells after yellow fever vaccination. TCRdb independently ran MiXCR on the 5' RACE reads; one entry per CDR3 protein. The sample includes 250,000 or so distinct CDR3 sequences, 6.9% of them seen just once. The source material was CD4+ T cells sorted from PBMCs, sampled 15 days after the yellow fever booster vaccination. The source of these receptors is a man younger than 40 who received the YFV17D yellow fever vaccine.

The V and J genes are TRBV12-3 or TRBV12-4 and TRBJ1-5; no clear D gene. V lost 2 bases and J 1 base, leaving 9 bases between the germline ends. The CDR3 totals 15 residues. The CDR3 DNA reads TGTGCCAGCAGTTTAAGCGGGCTCAGCAATCAGCCCCAGCATTTT. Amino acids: CASSLSGLSNQPQHF.

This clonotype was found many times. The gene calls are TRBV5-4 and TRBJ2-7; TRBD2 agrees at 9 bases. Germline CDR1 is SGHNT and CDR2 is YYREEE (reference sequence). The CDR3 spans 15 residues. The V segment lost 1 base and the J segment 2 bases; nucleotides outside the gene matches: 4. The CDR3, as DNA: TGTGCCAGCAGCTTGAAGACTAGCGGAACCTACGAGCAGTACTTC. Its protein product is CASSLKTSGTYEQYF.

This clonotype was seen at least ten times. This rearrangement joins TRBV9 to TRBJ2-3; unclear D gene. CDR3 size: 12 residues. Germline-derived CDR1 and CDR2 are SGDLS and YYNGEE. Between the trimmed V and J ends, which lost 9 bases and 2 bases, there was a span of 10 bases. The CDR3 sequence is CATNQYTDTQYF. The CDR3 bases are TGTGCCACAAACCAGTACACAGATACGCAGTATTTT.

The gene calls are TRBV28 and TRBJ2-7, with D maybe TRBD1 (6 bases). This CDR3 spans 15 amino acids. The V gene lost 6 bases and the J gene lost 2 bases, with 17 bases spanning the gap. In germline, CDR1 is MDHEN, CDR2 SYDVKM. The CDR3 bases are TGTGCCAGCAGCTCACAGGGTTACCTCACCTACGAGCAGTACTTC. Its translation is CASSSQGYLTYEQYF. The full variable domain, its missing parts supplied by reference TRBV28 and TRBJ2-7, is DVKVTQSSRYLVKRTGEKVFLECVQDMDHENMFWYRQDPGLGLRLIYFSYDVKMKEKGDIPEGYSVSREKKERFSLILESASTNQTSMYLCASSSQGYLTYEQYFGPGTRLTVT.

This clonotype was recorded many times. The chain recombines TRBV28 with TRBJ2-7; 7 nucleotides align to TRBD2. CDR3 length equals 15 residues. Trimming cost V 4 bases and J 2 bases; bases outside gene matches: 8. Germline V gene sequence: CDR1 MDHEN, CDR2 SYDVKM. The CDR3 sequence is CASSSSGLTAYEQYF. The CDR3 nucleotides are TGTGCCAGCAGTTCCTCGGGACTAACGGCCTACGAGCAGTACTTC.

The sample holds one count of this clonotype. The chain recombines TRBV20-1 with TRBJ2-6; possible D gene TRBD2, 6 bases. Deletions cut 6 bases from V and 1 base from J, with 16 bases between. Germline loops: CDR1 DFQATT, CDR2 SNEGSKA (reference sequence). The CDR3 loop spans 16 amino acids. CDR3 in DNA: TGCAGTGCAGACCCTGGGGGAGGATCTGGGGCCAACGTCCTGACTTTC. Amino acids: CSADPGGGSGANVLTF.

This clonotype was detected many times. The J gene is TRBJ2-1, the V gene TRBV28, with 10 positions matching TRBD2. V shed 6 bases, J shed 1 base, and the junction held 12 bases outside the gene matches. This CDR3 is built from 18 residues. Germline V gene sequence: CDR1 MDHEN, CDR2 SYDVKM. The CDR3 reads CASRKPGTSVLSYNEQFF. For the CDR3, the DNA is TGTGCCAGCAGGAAGCCCGGGACTAGCGTACTTTCCTACAATGAGCAGTTCTTC.